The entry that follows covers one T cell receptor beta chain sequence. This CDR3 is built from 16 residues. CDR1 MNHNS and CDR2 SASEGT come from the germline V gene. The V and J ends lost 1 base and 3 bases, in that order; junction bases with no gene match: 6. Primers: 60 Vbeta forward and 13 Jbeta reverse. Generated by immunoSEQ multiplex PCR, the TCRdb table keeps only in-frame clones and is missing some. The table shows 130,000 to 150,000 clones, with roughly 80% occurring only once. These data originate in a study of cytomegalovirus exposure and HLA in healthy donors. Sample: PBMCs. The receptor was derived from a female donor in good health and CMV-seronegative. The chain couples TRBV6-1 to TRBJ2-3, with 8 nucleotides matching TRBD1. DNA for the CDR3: TGTGCCAGCAGTGAAGGGGCAGGGGGCGTAACAGATACGCAGTATTTT. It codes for CASSEGAGGVTDTQYF.